This note documents a single T cell receptor (beta chain) sequence. Its antigen is currently unknown. The CDR3 loop spans 13 amino acids. Germline assignment: CDR1 MNHNS and CDR2 SASEGT. The entry originates in a study of CXCR3-negative and CXCR3-positive naive CD8 T cells. About the research overall: Sequencing brought in 150 million or so TRB reads altogether, and each library got about 1.5 +/- 0.3 million.

The study's findings and limits: Greater hydrophobicity was found in TRB CDR3s of CXCR3-positive naive cells than of CXCR3-negative naive cells. Researchers reported similar TRBV-TRBJ usage in naive CXCR3-negative and CXCR3-positive cells, though memory differed.

It was by 5' RACE with UMI labels that the TRB cDNA libraries were prepared. TCRdb re-called the 5' RACE reads; every CDR3 protein appears as one record, without DNA. This sample contains over 70,000 distinct CDR3 sequences. V usage is TRBV6-1 and J usage is TRBJ2-5. The source is a human donor in good health. Some clones in this sample may be carry-over from other donors' samples. Material for sequencing was naive CXCR3- CD8+ T cells from blood. Described subset: CD45RO-CCR7+CD27+CD95- naive CD8+ T cells lacking CXCR3 (TNR3-). CDR3 residues: CASRTGDQETQYF.